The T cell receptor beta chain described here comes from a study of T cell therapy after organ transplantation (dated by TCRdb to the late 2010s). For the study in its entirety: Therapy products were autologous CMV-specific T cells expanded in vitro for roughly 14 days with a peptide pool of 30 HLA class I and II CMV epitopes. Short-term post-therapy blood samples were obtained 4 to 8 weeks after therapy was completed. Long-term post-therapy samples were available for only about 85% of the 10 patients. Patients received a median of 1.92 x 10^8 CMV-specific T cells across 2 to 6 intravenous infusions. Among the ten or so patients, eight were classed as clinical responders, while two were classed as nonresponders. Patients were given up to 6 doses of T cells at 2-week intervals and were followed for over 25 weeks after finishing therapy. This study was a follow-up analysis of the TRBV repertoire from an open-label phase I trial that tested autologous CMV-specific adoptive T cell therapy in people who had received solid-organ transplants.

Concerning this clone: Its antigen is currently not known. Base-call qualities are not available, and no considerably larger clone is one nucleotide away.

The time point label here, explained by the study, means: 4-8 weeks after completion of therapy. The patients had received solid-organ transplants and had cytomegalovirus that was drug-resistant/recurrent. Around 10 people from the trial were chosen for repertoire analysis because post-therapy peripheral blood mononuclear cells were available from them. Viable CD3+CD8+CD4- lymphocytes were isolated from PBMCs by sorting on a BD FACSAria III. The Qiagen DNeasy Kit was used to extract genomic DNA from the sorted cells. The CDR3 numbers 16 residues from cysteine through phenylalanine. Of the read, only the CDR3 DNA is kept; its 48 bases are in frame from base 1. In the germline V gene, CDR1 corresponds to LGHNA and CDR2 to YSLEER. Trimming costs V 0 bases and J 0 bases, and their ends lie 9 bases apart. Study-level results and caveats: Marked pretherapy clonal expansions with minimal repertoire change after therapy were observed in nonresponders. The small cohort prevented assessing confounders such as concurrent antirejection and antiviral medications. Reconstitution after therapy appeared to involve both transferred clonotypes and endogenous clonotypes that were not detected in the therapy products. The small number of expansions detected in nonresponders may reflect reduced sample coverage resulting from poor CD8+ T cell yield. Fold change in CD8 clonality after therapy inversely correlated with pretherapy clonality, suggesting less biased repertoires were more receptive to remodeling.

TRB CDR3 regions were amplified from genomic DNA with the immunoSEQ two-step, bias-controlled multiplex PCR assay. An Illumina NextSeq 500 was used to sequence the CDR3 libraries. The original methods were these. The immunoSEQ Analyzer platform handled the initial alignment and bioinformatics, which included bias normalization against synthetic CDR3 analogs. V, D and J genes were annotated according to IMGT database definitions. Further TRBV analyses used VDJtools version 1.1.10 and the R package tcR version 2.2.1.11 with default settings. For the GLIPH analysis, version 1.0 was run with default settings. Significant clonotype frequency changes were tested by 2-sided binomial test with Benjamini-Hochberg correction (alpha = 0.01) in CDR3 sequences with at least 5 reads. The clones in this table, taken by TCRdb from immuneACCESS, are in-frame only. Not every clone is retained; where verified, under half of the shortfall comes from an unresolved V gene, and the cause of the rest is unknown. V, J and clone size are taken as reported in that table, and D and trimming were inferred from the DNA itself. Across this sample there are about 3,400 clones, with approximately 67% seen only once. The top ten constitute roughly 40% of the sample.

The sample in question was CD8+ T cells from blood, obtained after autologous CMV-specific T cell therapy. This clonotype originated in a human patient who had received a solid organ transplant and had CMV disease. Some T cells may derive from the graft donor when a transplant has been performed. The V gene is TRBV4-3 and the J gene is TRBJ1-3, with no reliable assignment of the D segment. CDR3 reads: CASSQDRESSGNTIYF. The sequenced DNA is TGCGCCAGCAGCCAAGATAGGGAGAGCTCTGGAAACACCATATATTTT.